Shown below are 2 T cell receptor beta chains from a single sample sequenced in a study of CD8 T cells in Susac syndrome. The authors reverse transcribed roughly 0.5 to 1 ug RNA with random hexamers. TCRdb reanalysed the immunoSEQ multiplex PCR reads using MiXCR and keeps one entry per CDR3 protein. The table lists approximately 130,000 distinct CDR3 sequences, roughly 89% of them singletons. The sample taken for sequencing was CD8+ T cells from PBMCs. The receptors were sampled from a human donor with multiple sclerosis.

V usage is TRBV27 and J usage is TRBJ2-7; D possibly corresponds to TRBD2 (6 bases). CDR3 length: 15 amino acids. The V gene's germline CDR1 is MNHEY and CDR2 SMNVEV (reference sequence). Trimming removed 2 bases from V and 5 bases from J, with 16 bases in between. Here the CDR3 reads CASSLEGGGFHEQYF. DNA for the CDR3: TGTGCCAGCAGTTTAGAAGGCGGAGGGTTCCACGAGCAGTACTTC.

This chain joins TRBV4-3 and TRBJ2-2; TRBD1 is a possible D gene (5 bases). The CDR3 consists of 17 residues. V dropped 1 base and J dropped 2 bases, with 14 bases sitting between them. In germline, CDR1 is LGHNA, CDR2 YSLEER. The DNA of the CDR3 is TGCGCCAGCAGCCAAGCTATCCCTGGGGCTAACACCGGGGAGCTGTTTTTT. Its translation is CASSQAIPGANTGELFF.